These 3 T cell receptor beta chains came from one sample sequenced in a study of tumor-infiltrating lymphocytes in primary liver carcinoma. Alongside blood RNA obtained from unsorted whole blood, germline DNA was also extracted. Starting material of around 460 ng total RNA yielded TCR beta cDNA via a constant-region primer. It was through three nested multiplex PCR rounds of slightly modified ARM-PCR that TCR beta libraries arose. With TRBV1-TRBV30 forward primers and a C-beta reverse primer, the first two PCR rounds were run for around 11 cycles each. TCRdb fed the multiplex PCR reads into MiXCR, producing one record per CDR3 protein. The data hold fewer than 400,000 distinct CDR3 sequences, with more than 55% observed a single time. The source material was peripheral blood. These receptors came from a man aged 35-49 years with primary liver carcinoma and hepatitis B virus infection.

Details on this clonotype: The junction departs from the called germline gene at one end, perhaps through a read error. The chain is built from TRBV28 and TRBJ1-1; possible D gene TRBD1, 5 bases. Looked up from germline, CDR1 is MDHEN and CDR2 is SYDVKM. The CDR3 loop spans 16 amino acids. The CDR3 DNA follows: TGTGCCAGCAGTTCCCCGGGGGGGGGTGAGAACACTGAAGCTATCTTT. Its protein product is CASSSPGGGENTEAIF.

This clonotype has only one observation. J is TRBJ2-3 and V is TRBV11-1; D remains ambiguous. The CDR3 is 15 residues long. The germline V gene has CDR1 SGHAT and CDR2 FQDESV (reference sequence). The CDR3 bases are TGTGGCAGTAGCTTAGAGCCGAGCGTCACAGATACGCAGTATTTT. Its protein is CGSSLEPSVTDTQYF.

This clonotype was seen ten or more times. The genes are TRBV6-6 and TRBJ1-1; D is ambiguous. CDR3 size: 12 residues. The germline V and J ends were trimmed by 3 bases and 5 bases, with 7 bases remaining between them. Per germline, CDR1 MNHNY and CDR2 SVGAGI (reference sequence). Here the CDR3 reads CASSYIGTEAFF. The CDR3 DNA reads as TGTGCCAGCAGTTATATTGGGACTGAAGCTTTCTTT.